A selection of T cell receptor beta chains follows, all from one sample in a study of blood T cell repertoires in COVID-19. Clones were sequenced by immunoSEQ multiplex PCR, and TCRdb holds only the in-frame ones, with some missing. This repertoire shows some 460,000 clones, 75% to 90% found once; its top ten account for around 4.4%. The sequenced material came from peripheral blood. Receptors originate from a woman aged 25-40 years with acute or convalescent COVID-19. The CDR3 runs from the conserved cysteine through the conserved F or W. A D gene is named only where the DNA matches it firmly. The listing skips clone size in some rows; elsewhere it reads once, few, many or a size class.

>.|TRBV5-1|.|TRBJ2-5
TGCGCCAGCAGCTTGGGAGAGTACCAAGAGACCCAGTACTTC
CASSLGEYQETQYF
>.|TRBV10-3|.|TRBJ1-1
TGTGCCATCAGTGTGGGGCAGAACACTGAAGCTTTCTTT
CAISVGQNTEAFF
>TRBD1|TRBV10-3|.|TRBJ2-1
TGTGCCATATACCCCGGGACAGGGGGCTTTAATGAGCAGTTCTTC
CAIYPGTGGFNEQFF
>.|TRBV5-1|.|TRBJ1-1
TGCGCCAGCAGCTTTGTTGAGGTCCACACTGAAGCTTTCTTT
CASSFVEVHTEAFF
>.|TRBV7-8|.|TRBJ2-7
TGTGCCAGCAGCGTACACCCAACCTACGAGCAGTACTTC
CASSVHPTYEQYF
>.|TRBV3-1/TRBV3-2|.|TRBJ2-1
TGTGCCAGCAGCCCACAGGGAAATGAGCAGTTCTTC
CASSPQGNEQFF
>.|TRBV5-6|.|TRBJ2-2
TGTGCCAGCAGCCGGACAGCCGCGGGGGAGCTGTTTTTT
CASSRTAAGELFF
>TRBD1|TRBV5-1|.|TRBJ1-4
TGCGCCAGCAGCGGACAGGGGGTGGAAAAACTGTTTTTT
CASSGQGVEKLFF
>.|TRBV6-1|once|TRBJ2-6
TGTGCCAGCAGTGAAAGGGGATCTGGGGCCAACGTCCTGACTTTC
CASSERGSGANVLTF
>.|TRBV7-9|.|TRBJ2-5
TGTGCCAGCAGCTTAGGTTCCATCCAAGAGACCCAGTACTTC
CASSLGSIQETQYF